This TCR beta chain came from a study of T cells in women clearing cervical HPV infection. At the level of the study: Control women cleared a single incident HPV16 infection within 12 months. Case blood drawn at lesion detection; control blood after infection cleared. Cases' blood sampling followed lesion detection by median around 150 days (90 to 200). Study findings and constraints: Richness plus V gene abundances separated cases from controls with AUC roughly 0.88.

TCRdb's copy holds only in-frame clones and misses some; the assay was immunoSEQ multiplex PCR. This repertoire comprises about 32,000 clones; its ten largest clones make up about 4.5%. The CDR3 covers 14 residues. Germline V gene sequence: CDR1 SGHAT, CDR2 FQNNGV. Remarks on this clone: The antigen is not known. Coverage ceases 3 residues before the CDR3 finishes, and the germline J gene fills in the end.

The sample was blood buffy coat. The chain carries TRBV11-2 and TRBJ2-4; D gene ambiguous. The sequence was obtained from a woman between 18 and 70 years old with a cervical HPV16 infection that either progressed to CIN3+ or cleared (not recorded which). CDR3 loop: CASSFQRTQETQYF. CDR3 DNA, as far as it was read: TGTGCCAGCAGCTTCCAGCGTACCCAAGAGACT. The full variable domain, rest sourced from reference TRBV11-2 and TRBJ2-4, is EAGVAQSPRYKIIEKRQSVAFWCNPISGHATLYWYQQILGQGPKLLIQFQNNGVVDDSQLPKDRFSAERLKGVDSTLKIQPAKLEDSAVYLCASSFQRTQETQYFGAGTRLSVL.